This is a list of T cell receptor beta chains from one sample in a study of cytomegalovirus exposure and HLA in healthy donors. This table comes from immunoSEQ multiplex PCR, and its TCRdb copy is limited to in-frame clones, with some not included. The profile shows 160,000 or so clones, roughly 84% of them singletons. What was sequenced was PBMCs. The source of these receptors is a woman younger than 35 in good health and CMV-seronegative. CDR3s include the opening cysteine and the closing phenylalanine or tryptophan. D genes are given only for firm matches. Size is omitted from some rows. Given values are once, few, many or a class for expanded clones.

v_gene: TRBV28
abundance: -
d_gene: -
j_gene: TRBJ2-7
len: 15
CDR3nt: TGTGCCAGCAGTTCCGCCGCGACTGTGCGCTACGAGCAGTACTTC
CDR3aa: CASSSAATVRYEQYF

v_gene: TRBV9
abundance: -
d_gene: TRBD2
j_gene: TRBJ2-7
len: 15
CDR3nt: TGTGCCAGCAGCGTAGGGAAAGCGGGAGTCTACGAGCAGTACTTC
CDR3aa: CASSVGKAGVYEQYF

v_gene: TRBV28
abundance: -
d_gene: TRBD2
j_gene: TRBJ2-7
len: 16
CDR3nt: TGTGCCAGCACCCTCCGGACTAGCGGCCTCTCCTACGAGCAGTACTTC
CDR3aa: CASTLRTSGLSYEQYF

v_gene: TRBV7-3
abundance: -
d_gene: -
j_gene: TRBJ2-3
len: 15
CDR3nt: TGTGCCAGCAGCGAAGAAGGCGGGTACACAGATACGCAGTATTTT
CDR3aa: CASSEEGGYTDTQYF

v_gene: TRBV5-4
abundance: few
d_gene: -
j_gene: TRBJ2-5
len: 16
CDR3nt: TGTGCCAGCGGCAAGGGAGGACTGGCGGACCAAGAGACCCAGTACTTC
CDR3aa: CASGKGGLADQETQYF

v_gene: TRBV7-9
abundance: -
d_gene: TRBD2
j_gene: TRBJ2-3
len: 15
CDR3nt: TGTGCCAGCAGCTTAGAACTAGCGGGGGCAGATACGCAGTATTTT
CDR3aa: CASSLELAGADTQYF

v_gene: TRBV28
abundance: -
d_gene: TRBD1
j_gene: TRBJ2-7
len: 15
CDR3nt: TGTGCCAGCAGCTTAGGGGACAGGGGGACCTACGAGCGGTACTTC
CDR3aa: CASSLGDRGTYERYF

v_gene: TRBV29-1
abundance: -
d_gene: -
j_gene: TRBJ2-3
len: 16
CDR3nt: TGCAGCGGAGTCGGGGGGCTAGCGAGCTCCACAGATACGCAGTATTTT
CDR3aa: CSGVGGLASSTDTQYF

v_gene: TRBV30
abundance: -
d_gene: TRBD1
j_gene: TRBJ1-5
len: 14
CDR3nt: TGTGCCTGGAGTGTAGGGACAGTTAATCAGCCCCAGCATTTT
CDR3aa: CAWSVGTVNQPQHF

v_gene: TRBV5-1
abundance: once
d_gene: TRBD2
j_gene: TRBJ2-7
len: 15
CDR3nt: TGCGCCAGCAGCTTCCTAGGACTAGCGGGGGACGAGCAGTACTTC
CDR3aa: CASSFLGLAGDEQYF

v_gene: TRBV9
abundance: -
d_gene: TRBD1
j_gene: TRBJ1-3
len: 15
CDR3nt: TGTGCCAGCAGCCCCGGACAGGGGCACGGAAACACCATATATTTT
CDR3aa: CASSPGQGHGNTIYF

v_gene: TRBV7-3
abundance: -
d_gene: -
j_gene: TRBJ2-2
len: 16
CDR3nt: TGTGCCAGCAGTTTTAACGTCCCGGACTCCCCCGGGGAGCTGTTTTTT
CDR3aa: CASSFNVPDSPGELFF

v_gene: TRBV28
abundance: -
d_gene: -
j_gene: TRBJ1-2
len: 12
CDR3nt: TGTGCCAGCAGCCTTCGGGGGTATGGCTACACCTTC
CDR3aa: CASSLRGYGYTF

v_gene: TRBV4-2
abundance: -
d_gene: TRBD2
j_gene: TRBJ2-3
len: 18
CDR3nt: TGTGCCAGCAGCTATACCCTCGCGGGGGGGCCGGGGACAGATACGCAGTATTTT
CDR3aa: CASSYTLAGGPGTDTQYF

v_gene: TRBV5-1
abundance: -
d_gene: TRBD1
j_gene: TRBJ2-2
len: 15
CDR3nt: TGCGCCAGCAGTAACCGGGACAGAGACACCGGGGAGCTGTTTTTT
CDR3aa: CASSNRDRDTGELFF

v_gene: TRBV28
abundance: -
d_gene: -
j_gene: TRBJ1-2
len: 11
CDR3nt: TGTGCCGGGGGGTCTAACTATGGCTACACCTTC
CDR3aa: CAGGSNYGYTF

v_gene: TRBV7-2
abundance: -
d_gene: -
j_gene: TRBJ2-1
len: 16
CDR3nt: TGTGCCAGCAGCCCTGGGACTGGTCCCGGAGGGGATGAGCAGTTCTTC
CDR3aa: CASSPGTGPGGDEQFF

v_gene: TRBV19
abundance: -
d_gene: -
j_gene: TRBJ2-3
len: 14
CDR3nt: TGTGCCAGTAGTATATTTCAAATTACAGATACGCAGTATTTT
CDR3aa: CASSIFQITDTQYF

v_gene: TRBV28
abundance: -
d_gene: -
j_gene: TRBJ1-1
len: 11
CDR3nt: TGTGCCAGCAGTTTTAGGGAGGTAGCTTTCTTT
CDR3aa: CASSFREVAFF

v_gene: TRBV28
abundance: -
d_gene: TRBD1
j_gene: TRBJ2-7
len: 14
CDR3nt: TGTGCCAGCAGTTTATGGGACAGGGTGGACGAGCAGTACTTC
CDR3aa: CASSLWDRVDEQYF

v_gene: TRBV28
abundance: -
d_gene: TRBD2
j_gene: TRBJ2-7
len: 18
CDR3nt: TGTGCCAGCACCCTCGTCGCTGGGACTAGCGGGTCCTCCTACGAGCAGTACTTC
CDR3aa: CASTLVAGTSGSSYEQYF

v_gene: TRBV5-1
abundance: -
d_gene: -
j_gene: TRBJ1-1
len: 15
CDR3nt: TGCGCCAGCAGCTTAACTGTGACGGGTACCACTGAAGCTTTCTTT
CDR3aa: CASSLTVTGTTEAFF

v_gene: TRBV5-6
abundance: -
d_gene: -
j_gene: TRBJ2-7
len: 13
CDR3nt: TGTGCCAGCAGCTTGCATCGCAGGTCCGAGCAGTACTTC
CDR3aa: CASSLHRRSEQYF

v_gene: TRBV7-6
abundance: once
d_gene: -
j_gene: TRBJ2-7
len: 14
CDR3nt: TGTGCCAGCAGCAATACGGGAAACCGCTACGAGCAGTACTTC
CDR3aa: CASSNTGNRYEQYF

v_gene: TRBV28
abundance: -
d_gene: -
j_gene: TRBJ1-5
len: 12
CDR3nt: TGTGCCAGCAGGGGCGGGGATCAGCCCCAGCATTTT
CDR3aa: CASRGGDQPQHF

v_gene: TRBV4-1
abundance: -
d_gene: TRBD1
j_gene: TRBJ2-5
len: 15
CDR3nt: TGCGCCAGCAGCCAAGGGGACAGCCTGACAGAGACCCAGTACTTC
CDR3aa: CASSQGDSLTETQYF

v_gene: TRBV10-3
abundance: -
d_gene: TRBD1
j_gene: TRBJ2-3
len: 15
CDR3nt: TGTGCCATCAGTGCTGGGACAGGGCAGACAGATACGCAGTATTTT
CDR3aa: CAISAGTGQTDTQYF

v_gene: TRBV7-2
abundance: -
d_gene: TRBD1
j_gene: TRBJ1-6
len: 15
CDR3nt: TGTGCCAGCAGCTTGGGGACAGGGGCGCGTTCACCCCTCCACTTT
CDR3aa: CASSLGTGARSPLHF

v_gene: TRBV21-1
abundance: -
d_gene: -
j_gene: TRBJ1-1
len: 11
CDR3nt: TGTGCCCCCAGTGGAGGCCCCGGAGCTTTCTTT
CDR3aa: CAPSGGPGAFF

v_gene: TRBV25-1
abundance: -
d_gene: TRBD2
j_gene: TRBJ2-3
len: 16
CDR3nt: TGTGCCAGCAGTGAACGATTAGCGGGGGAGGTAGATACGCAGTATTTT
CDR3aa: CASSERLAGEVDTQYF

v_gene: TRBV5-1
abundance: -
d_gene: TRBD2
j_gene: TRBJ2-3
len: 15
CDR3nt: TGCGCCAGCAGTGAGTCGACGGGGGGAGGAGATACGCAGTATTTT
CDR3aa: CASSESTGGGDTQYF

v_gene: TRBV29-1
abundance: -
d_gene: -
j_gene: TRBJ1-1
len: 12
CDR3nt: TGCAGCGTTGAAGAGGGGGCACCTGAAGCTTTCTTT
CDR3aa: CSVEEGAPEAFF

v_gene: TRBV28
abundance: few
d_gene: -
j_gene: TRBJ1-4
len: 11
CDR3nt: TGTGCCAGCAGAGCCGGTGAAAAACTGTTTTTT
CDR3aa: CASRAGEKLFF

v_gene: TRBV9
abundance: -
d_gene: -
j_gene: TRBJ2-2
len: 13
CDR3nt: TGTGCCAGCAGCGCCGCCGGGAAGGGGGAGCTGTTTTTT
CDR3aa: CASSAAGKGELFF

v_gene: TRBV7-9
abundance: -
d_gene: -
j_gene: TRBJ2-3
len: 15
CDR3nt: TGTGCCAGCGGACAAGACGGGAGAAGCACAGATACGCAGTATTTT
CDR3aa: CASGQDGRSTDTQYF

v_gene: TRBV28
abundance: -
d_gene: -
j_gene: TRBJ1-3
len: 12
CDR3nt: TGTGCCAGCGGTTGGGCGGGAAACACCATATATTTT
CDR3aa: CASGWAGNTIYF